Shown below are 17 T cell receptor beta chains from a single sample sequenced in a study of T cells of healthy individuals. TCRdb independently ran MiXCR on the 5' RACE reads; one entry per CDR3 protein. The sample consists of about 96,000 distinct CDR3 sequences, approximately 15% of them appearing once. The receptors were sampled from a human donor in good health.

Many counts were recorded for this clonotype. The rearrangement joins TRBV5-8 to TRBJ2-3, with D perhaps TRBD1 (5 bases). The CDR3 contains 14 residues. Deletions cut 1 base from V and 4 bases from J, with 10 bases between. The germline V gene has CDR1 SGHTS and CDR2 YDEGEE. The CDR3 coding sequence is TGTGCCAGCAGCTTGCAGGGTGAGGCAGATACGCAGTATTTT. Its translation is CASSLQGEADTQYF.

This chain connects TRBV15 to TRBJ1-1; no definite D call. Trimming shortened V by 3 bases and J by 6 bases, and 11 bases separated the two germline ends. The CDR3 extends over 13 amino acids. The germline CDR1 and CDR2 sequences are LNHNV and YYDKDF (reference sequence). The CDR3 sequence: CATSSRKDAEAFF. The CDR3 DNA reads TGTGCCACCAGCAGCCGGAAGGATGCTGAAGCTTTCTTT.

This rearrangement joins TRBV20-1 to TRBJ2-5; 12 bases match TRBD2. CDR1 is DFQATT and CDR2 is SNEGSKA in the germline V gene (reference sequence). After removal of 2 bases from V and 2 bases from J, the junction contained 3 bases not matched to a gene. The CDR3 consists of 15 residues. This CDR3 is CSARLAGGEQETQYF. The CDR3 DNA sequence: TGCAGTGCTAGACTAGCGGGAGGGGAACAAGAGACCCAGTACTTC.

This chain uses TRBV20-1 with TRBJ2-3, with 9 bases lining up with TRBD1. The trim removed 3 bases at V and 2 bases at J, leaving 9 bases unmatched. The CDR3 spans 16 residues. Germline V gives CDR1 DFQATT, CDR2 SNEGSKA (reference sequence). The CDR3 bases are TGCAGTGCTAGCCGCACAGGACAGGGGAACACAGATACGCAGTATTTT. Its translation: CSASRTGQGNTDTQYF.

This clonotype came up a few times. The limits of the CDR3 on the DNA are not certain, so only TCRdb's listed CDR3 is given. The CDR3 spells CASSLGTGGNQPQHF. The rearrangement joins TRBV28 to TRBJ1-5; the table's TRBD1 call for D was not verified on the DNA. The CDR3 spans 15 amino acids, including both terminal residues. From germline, CDR1 is MDHEN and CDR2 SYDVKM.

This clonotype was seen only a few times. The rearrangement links TRBV20-1 to TRBJ2-4; 7 nucleotides match TRBD1. The length of the CDR3 is 15 residues. After removal of 0 bases from V and 3 bases from J, the junction contained 5 bases not matched to a gene. Germline assignment: CDR1 DFQATT and CDR2 SNEGSKA (reference sequence). As DNA, the CDR3 is TGCAGTGCTAGAGATTCGGGACAGTTCAAAAACATTCAGTACTTC. Protein sequence: CSARDSGQFKNIQYF.

This clonotype was counted a few times. V usage is TRBV5-1 and J usage is TRBJ2-3; the match to TRBD2 covers 7 bases. Per germline, CDR1 SGHRS and CDR2 YFSETQ. CDR3 length: 15 amino acids. Trimming took 3 bases from V and 2 from J; bases not matched to a gene: 6. For the CDR3, the DNA is TGCGCCAGCAGCTCCGGGGGGTCCCCCACAGATACGCAGTATTTT. Its protein is CASSSGGSPTDTQYF.

The J gene is TRBJ1-1, the V gene TRBV7-9, with D unclear. The CDR3 totals 15 residues. Deletions cut 4 bases from V and 1 base from J, with 13 bases between. In germline, CDR1 is SEHNR, CDR2 FQNEAQ (reference sequence). The CDR3 here is CASSSGWNQNTEAFF. The CDR3 DNA follows: TGTGCCAGCAGCTCCGGCTGGAATCAGAACACTGAAGCTTTCTTT.

This clonotype was seen only a few times. J is TRBJ1-6 and V is TRBV7-9; D remains ambiguous. Germline-derived CDR1 and CDR2 are SEHNR and FQNEAQ (reference sequence). Trimming took off 5 bases at V and 6 bases at J, with 8 bases between the two ends. The CDR3 extends over 13 amino acids. The CDR3 DNA reads TGTGCCAGCAGCCCCGAAGTTAATTCACCCCTCCACTTT. Its protein product is CASSPEVNSPLHF.

V is TRBV12-3 or TRBV12-4 and J is TRBJ1-2; 11 positions agree with TRBD1. With V trimmed by 4 bases and J by 8 bases, 6 bases remained unmatched. The CDR3 covers 14 residues. The CDR3 protein is CASSYADRGQGYTF. CDR3 in DNA: TGTGCCAGCAGTTATGCGGACAGGGGGCAGGGCTACACCTTC.

This clonotype was recorded many times. The CDR3 DNA reads TGTGCCAGCAGCCTAGCGGGGTCTATGCGGAATGAGCAGTTCTTC. It translates to CASSLAGSMRNEQFF. The rearrangement links TRBV14 to TRBJ2-1; 8 nucleotides line up with TRBD2. Unmatched junction bases numbered 9, after V lost 4 bases and J lost 7 bases. The CDR3 runs 15 residues. Germline loops: CDR1 SGHDN, CDR2 FVKESK. The full variable domain, completed using reference TRBV14 and TRBJ2-1, is EAGVTQFPSHSVIEKGQTVTLRCDPISGHDNLYWYRRVMGKEIKFLLHFVKESKQDESGMPNNRFLAERTGGTYSTLKVQPAELEDSGVYFCASSLAGSMRNEQFFGPGTRLTVL.

There are a few counts of this clonotype. The J gene is TRBJ2-3, the V gene TRBV7-2; D is ambiguous. Trimming removed 2 bases from V and 2 bases from J, with 2 bases in between. The CDR3 runs to 12 residues. CDR1 is SGHTA and CDR2 is FQGNSA in the germline V gene. In nucleotides, the CDR3 is TGTGCCAGCAGCTTAATCACAGATACGCAGTATTTT. The encoded protein is CASSLITDTQYF.

This clonotype is a singleton in its sample. The rearrangement uses TRBV5-5 and TRBJ2-7; 10 nucleotides line up with TRBD2. With V trimmed by 3 bases and J by 2 bases, 5 bases remained unmatched. There are 15 residues in the CDR3. Germline V CDR1 and CDR2: SGHKS, YYEKEE (reference sequence). CDR3 sequence reads: CASSSGLAAAYEQYF. CDR3 bases: TGTGCCAGCAGCTCCGGACTAGCGGCCGCCTACGAGCAGTACTTC. The whole variable domain, filled in from reference TRBV5-5 and TRBJ2-7, reads DAGVTQSPTHLIKTRGQQVTLRCSPISGHKSVSWYQQVLGQGPQFIFQYYEKEERGRGNFPDRFSARQFPNYSSELNVNALLLGDSALYLCASSSGLAAAYEQYFGPGTRLTVT.

The table lists this clonotype with many counts. The J gene is TRBJ1-6, the V gene TRBV4-3, with D possibly being TRBD1 (5 bases). This CDR3 has 15 residues. Germline CDR1 is LGHNA and CDR2 is YSLEER. The V and J ends lost 0 bases and 7 bases respectively, with 10 bases between them. The CDR3 DNA reads as TGCGCCAGCAGCCAAGACGGAAGGGACAATTCACCCCTCCACTTT. Translation: CASSQDGRDNSPLHF.

This clonotype has just a few counts. V is TRBV20-1 and J is TRBJ2-3; D is unresolved. Germline V gene sequence: CDR1 DFQATT, CDR2 SNEGSKA (reference sequence). Trimming removed 5 bases at V and 3 bases at J, with 21 bases between. The CDR3 has 16 amino acids. This CDR3 is CSALTLARMGTDTQYF. The DNA of the CDR3 is TGCAGTGCTTTAACCCTGGCGAGGATGGGGACAGATACGCAGTATTTT.

The chain combines TRBV28 with TRBJ2-2; D is unresolved. CDR3 length equals 15 residues. Germline V gene sequence: CDR1 MDHEN, CDR2 SYDVKM. Trimming shortened V by 4 bases and J by 4 bases, and 13 bases separated the two germline ends. The CDR3 region has the DNA TGTGCCAGCAGTTCCACCCGGGTGGGCACCGGGGAGCTGTTTTTT. It yields the protein CASSSTRVGTGELFF.

The gene calls are TRBV28 and TRBJ2-7, with TRBD2 matching over 10 bases. The length of the CDR3 is 13 residues. The germline V gene encodes CDR1 MDHEN and CDR2 SYDVKM. V shed 5 bases, J shed 5 bases, and the junction held 3 bases outside the gene matches. The CDR3: CASSTGTSDEQYF. As DNA, the CDR3 is TGTGCCAGCAGTACCGGGACTAGCGACGAGCAGTACTTC.